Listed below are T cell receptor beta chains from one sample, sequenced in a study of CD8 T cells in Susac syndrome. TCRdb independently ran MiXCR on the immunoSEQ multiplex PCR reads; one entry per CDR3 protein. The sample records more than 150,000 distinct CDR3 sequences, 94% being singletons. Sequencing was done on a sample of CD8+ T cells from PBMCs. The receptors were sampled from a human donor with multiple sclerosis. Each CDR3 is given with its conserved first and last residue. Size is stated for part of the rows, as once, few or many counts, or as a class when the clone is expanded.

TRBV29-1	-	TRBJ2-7	CSVPQGGEQYF
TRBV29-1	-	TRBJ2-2	CSVFDAANTGELFF
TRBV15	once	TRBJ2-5	CATSRDKGRQQTQYF
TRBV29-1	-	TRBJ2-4	CSVAGLSGVAKNIQYF
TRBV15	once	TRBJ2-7	CATSRHAGQGVISEQYF
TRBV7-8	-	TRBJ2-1	CASSLSYNEQFF
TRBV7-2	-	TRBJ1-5	CASSLGSAVLPQHF
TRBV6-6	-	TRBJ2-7	CASSYLREQYF
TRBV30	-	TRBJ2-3	CAWSPPFGRGFDTQYF
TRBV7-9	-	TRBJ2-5	CASSLASGMGGEQETQYF
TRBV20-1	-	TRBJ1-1	CSALPGNGAEAFF
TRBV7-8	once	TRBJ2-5	CASSRKGGSLEETQYF
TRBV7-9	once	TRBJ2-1	CASSPGTGSKFF
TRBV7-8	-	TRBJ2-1	CASSYGQGIHNEQFF
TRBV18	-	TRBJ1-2	CASSPILLDRNGYTF
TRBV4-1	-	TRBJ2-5	CASSQGLAPQETQYF
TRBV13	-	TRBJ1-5	CASSSSGLGQPQHF
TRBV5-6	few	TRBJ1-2	CASSPNNYGYTF
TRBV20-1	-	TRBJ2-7	CSARDLDRGYEQCF
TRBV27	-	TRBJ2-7	CASSDWTGSYF
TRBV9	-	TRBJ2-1	CASSVDKASGGYNEQFF
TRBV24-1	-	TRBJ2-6	CATSDQVGVSGANVLTF
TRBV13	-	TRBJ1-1	CASSSEGRNTEAFF
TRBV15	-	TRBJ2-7	CATSRSGEGRVDEQYF
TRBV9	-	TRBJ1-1	CASSPGTYPEAFF
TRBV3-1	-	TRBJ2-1	CASSHTIAGAYNEQFF
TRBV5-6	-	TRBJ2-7	CASSPQRGGSYEQYF
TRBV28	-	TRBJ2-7	CASSIPGANYEQYF
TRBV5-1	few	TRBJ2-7	CASSLAGSPSYEQYF